These T cell receptor beta chains were read from a single sample in a study of radiotherapy plus CTLA-4 blockade in lung cancer. Measured with immunoSEQ multiplex PCR; TCRdb has only the in-frame clones, and not every one. The sample gives some 87,000 clones, approximately 80% of which show up once; roughly 15% is in the top ten. This material consisted of peripheral blood, taken from a patient treated with radiotherapy plus ipilimumab. Receptor source: a human donor with non-small cell lung cancer that progressed on radiotherapy plus ipilimumab. Both conserved end residues are trimmed from each CDR3. Fields, in order: J gene, V gene, clone size, CDR3 protein. A row's size may be missing; if present it is once, few, many or a size class.

>TRBJ1-2|TRBV28|.
ASTKGGSVYGYT
>TRBJ1-2|TRBV19|.
ASSLGQYGYT
>TRBJ1-1|TRBV11-2|.
ASSLEGRNTEAF
>TRBJ2-7|TRBV2|.
ASSETTYEQY
>TRBJ2-7|TRBV6-6|.
ASSASTVSYEQY
>TRBJ2-6|TRBV7-2|.
ASSRPGANVLT
>TRBJ2-7|TRBV11-2|.
ASSLGSGGRAYEQY
>TRBJ1-5|TRBV6-1|.
ASSEFIGGPGNQSQH
>TRBJ2-3|TRBV5-3|.
ARSPHPLAGAPDTQY
>TRBJ1-1|TRBV5-1|.
ASTTGTPGKEAF
>TRBJ2-4|TRBV5-4|.
ASSLGTGQSVQY
>TRBJ1-6|TRBV4-1|.
ASQFENWEYNSPLH
>TRBJ1-2|TRBV19|.
ASSTRGQGDYGYT
>TRBJ1-2|TRBV5-4|few
ASSSGLPSGANYGYT
>TRBJ2-3|TRBV7-2|.
ASSSSGTPTDTQY
>TRBJ1-6|TRBV14|.
ASSRTSWALH
>TRBJ2-6|TRBV5-1|once
ASSVVGSGANVLT
>TRBJ2-3|TRBV5-5|once
ASTGLAGLTDTQY
>TRBJ1-1|TRBV19|.
ASSSTGGILNTEAF
>TRBJ1-2|TRBV2|.
ASSDQGAKYFGYT
>TRBJ2-6|TRBV7-9|.
ASSEGSSGANVLT
>TRBJ2-4|TRBV4-1|few
ASSRQQGAKNIQY
>TRBJ1-3|TRBV30|.
AWTSQGARGNTIY
>TRBJ2-2|TRBV19|.
ASTLAGELF
>TRBJ1-5|TRBV2|.
ASKAASNQPQH
>TRBJ2-3|TRBV29-1|.
SVGSGSLDTQY
>TRBJ2-5|TRBV29-1|.
SVVEETQY
>TRBJ1-3|TRBV5-1|.
ASSLDSLRNTIY
>TRBJ2-1|TRBV7-2|.
ASSLDAGSYNEQF
>TRBJ1-2|TRBV5-1|.
ASSWAPGQGYGYT
>TRBJ2-3|TRBV10-3|few
ATSRDKPPDTQY
>TRBJ2-7|TRBV11-2|.
ASSPRGTSYEQY
>TRBJ1-1|TRBV29-1|.
SVGGRTNTEAF
>TRBJ2-3|TRBV5-1|.
ASSLAGTDTQY
>TRBJ1-3|TRBV4-1|once
ASSQVWTGGSSGNTIY
>TRBJ2-1|TRBV10-3|.
AISEGGAGGRNEQF
>TRBJ1-2|TRBV5-1|.
ASSNLGQGMGGYT
>TRBJ1-4|TRBV30|.
AWSGVLGYNEKLF
>TRBJ2-3|TRBV7-9|.
ASSPGTTSTDTQY
>TRBJ2-2|TRBV9|once
ASSVRNSGGAGELF
>TRBJ2-3|TRBV11-3|.
ASSLDLQGGLTDTQY
>TRBJ1-6|TRBV7-9|.
ASSLLGGDSPLH
>TRBJ1-5|TRBV5-1|.
ASSSAGGNQPQH
>TRBJ1-1|TRBV18|once
ASSPSRLNTEAF
>TRBJ2-3|TRBV11-2|.
ASSSGISTDTQY